This passage covers 21 T cell receptor beta chains from one sample sequenced in a study of regulatory T cells in long-lasting Graves disease. Time point reported: newly diagnosed GD, antithyroid drugs for less than 3 months. With RNA extracted from PBMCs as input, the TCR library was made. Arm-PCR of CDR3 regions with iRepertoire HTBI primers generated TCR beta libraries. TCRdb called the multiplex PCR reads again in MiXCR, with one record for every CDR3 protein. The sample lists approximately 480,000 distinct CDR3 sequences; about a sixth were seen once. The same specimen was also included in a second study, on T cells in Graves' hyperthyroidism and ophthalmopathy.

Specimen: peripheral blood mononuclear cells (PBMCs), collected at new diagnosis, from a patient treated with antithyroid drugs. The receptors were sampled from a middle-aged man with Graves disease.

There are many counts of this clonotype. The chain is built from TRBV11-2 and TRBJ2-7; no definite D call. The CDR3 length is 13 residues. The V gene's germline CDR1 is SGHAT and CDR2 FQNNGV. The germline V and J ends were trimmed by 5 bases and 0 bases, with 8 bases remaining between them. The CDR3 coding sequence is TGTGCCAGCAGCAGATCCGACTCCTACGAGCAGTACTTC. Amino acid sequence: CASSRSDSYEQYF.

The rearrangement uses TRBV20-1 and TRBJ2-1; D is unclear. The CDR3 length is 13 residues. V lost 5 bases to trimming and J lost 7 bases, with 15 bases between them. CDR1 and CDR2 (germline): DFQATT, SNEGSKA (reference sequence). The CDR3 reads CSAAAGTGNEQFF. CDR3 nucleotides: TGCAGTGCTGCGGCCGGTACCGGTAATGAGCAGTTCTTC.

The table lists this clonotype with many counts. V usage is TRBV7-8 and J usage is TRBJ2-1, with 7 bases matching TRBD1. This CDR3 has 16 residues. V shed 4 bases, J shed 6 bases, and the junction held 12 bases outside the gene matches. Germline V gene data show CDR1 as SGHVS and CDR2 as FQNEAQ. DNA for the CDR3: TGTGCCAGCAGCTCCAGGGGGACAGACCTTCTCAATGAGCAGTTCTTC. Protein sequence: CASSSRGTDLLNEQFF. Based on the CDR3 plus reference TRBV7-8 and TRBJ2-1, the full variable domain is GAGVSQSPRYKVAKRGQDVALRCDPISGHVSLFWYQQALGQGPEFLTYFQNEAQLDKSGLPSDRFFAERPEGSVSTLKIQRTQQEDSAVYLCASSSRGTDLLNEQFFGPGTRLTVL.

This clonotype was seen only once. The J gene is TRBJ2-7, the V gene TRBV28, with TRBD2 matching 13 bases. The CDR3 contains 15 residues. The germline CDR1 and CDR2 sequences are MDHEN and SYDVKM. Trimming cost V 3 bases and J 6 bases; bases outside gene matches: 5. The CDR3, as DNA: TGTGCCAGCAGTTTTTCTAGACTAGCGGGAGGCGAGCAGTACTTC. It specifies CASSFSRLAGGEQYF.

In its sample, this clonotype was seen a few times. An end of the junction differs from the germline gene, which may be a read error. V usage is TRBV5-1 and J usage is TRBJ2-2, with D possibly TRBD1 on 5 matching bases. The germline CDR1 and CDR2 sequences are SGHRS and YFSETQ. This CDR3 has 15 residues. CDR3 loop: CASSSDTGNTGELFF. The CDR3 DNA is TGTGCCAGCAGCTCGGATACAGGGAACACCGGGGAGCTGTTTTTT.

The chain is built from TRBV6-1 and TRBJ1-1; no definite D call. Trimming shortened V by 8 bases and J by 4 bases, and 8 bases separated the two germline ends. The CDR3 runs 11 residues. CDR1 is MNHNS and CDR2 is SASEGT in the germline V gene. This chain's CDR3 is CASQRVTEAFF. CDR3 bases: TGTGCCAGCCAGAGGGTCACTGAAGCTTTCTTT.

In this sample, this clonotype turned up many times. The rearrangement links TRBV28 to TRBJ1-4; 7 bases are a match to TRBD1. Germline assignment: CDR1 MDHEN and CDR2 SYDVKM. V dropped 6 bases and J dropped 0; count of bases not matched to a gene: 7. This CDR3 comprises 16 residues. The CDR3 spells CASSATGTATNEKLFF. The DNA for the CDR3 is TGTGCCAGCAGCGCGACCGGGACAGCAACTAATGAAAAACTGTTTTTT.

This clonotype was detected many times. V and J are TRBV29-1 and TRBJ2-7; no clear D. The CDR3 runs 11 residues. CDR1 is SQVTM and CDR2 is ANQGSEA in the germline V gene. V gave up 0 bases and J gave up 5 bases, with 5 bases separating them. DNA of the CDR3: TGCAGCGTTGAAGAGGACCACGAGCAGTACTTC. It codes for CSVEEDHEQYF.

The rearrangement joins TRBV28 to TRBJ2-7; 10 bases map to TRBD2. The CDR3 length is 16 residues. V gave up 1 base and J gave up 4 bases; unmatched junction bases: 7. CDR1 is MDHEN and CDR2 is SYDVKM in the germline V gene. DNA of the CDR3: TGTGCCAGCAGTTTATCCGGGCCTAGCGGGAGTTACGAGCAGTACTTC. Translation: CASSLSGPSGSYEQYF.

This clonotype was seen a handful of times. The V gene is TRBV28, the J gene TRBJ2-1; D gene ambiguous. Per the germline V gene, CDR1 is MDHEN and CDR2 is SYDVKM. This CDR3 is built from 15 residues. The ends were cut back, 4 bases at V and 5 bases at J, with 15 bases in the middle. In DNA form, the CDR3 reads TGTGCCAGCAGTTCTTACGTGTTCTACAACAATGAGCAGTTCTTC. Protein product: CASSSYVFYNNEQFF.

For this clonotype: A read error may explain this, as a much larger clone is one base away. The chain is built from TRBV28 and TRBJ2-1, with D tentatively TRBD1 or TRBD2 (5 bases each). This CDR3 spans 12 amino acids. CDR1 is MDHEN and CDR2 is SYDVKM in the germline V gene. The germline V and J ends were trimmed by 10 bases and 11 bases, with 18 bases remaining between them. This CDR3 reads CANSYRGRKQFF. As DNA, the CDR3 is TGTGCCAACAGCTATAGGGGACGGAAGCAGTTCTTC.

This clonotype has a count of ten or more. This chain links TRBV3-1 with TRBJ1-1, with 8 bases aligning to TRBD1. With V trimmed by 6 bases and J by 4 bases, 10 bases remained unmatched. The CDR3 consists of 15 residues. Per the germline V gene, CDR1 is LGHDT and CDR2 is YNNKEL (reference sequence). In DNA form, the CDR3 reads TGTGCCAGCAGTCCCCAGGGGGCTGGGGGCACTGAAGCTTTCTTT. It codes for CASSPQGAGGTEAFF.

The rearrangement links TRBV24-1 to TRBJ1-2; D may be TRBD1 (6 bases). Germline loops: CDR1 KGHDR, CDR2 SFDVKD. Trimming stripped 3 bases from V and 4 bases from J, with 20 bases between. The CDR3 totals 17 residues. The CDR3 reads CATSDGPGGARSYGYTF. CDR3 nucleotide sequence: TGTGCCACCAGTGATGGACCGGGGGGGGCGCGAAGCTATGGCTACACCTTC.

At least ten counts were recorded for this clonotype. The V and J genes are TRBV15 and TRBJ2-7, with D uncertain. The ends were cut back, 0 bases at V and 1 base at J, with 13 bases in the middle. The CDR3 has 16 residues. Germline CDR1 and CDR2: LNHNV and YYDKDF (reference sequence). The CDR3 protein is CATSRDGLSRSYEQYF. CDR3 nucleotide sequence: TGTGCCACCAGCAGAGATGGGCTCTCAAGGTCCTACGAGCAGTACTTC.

In this sample, this clonotype turned up many times. The V gene is TRBV6-1, the J gene TRBJ1-2; the D is unclear. V was clipped by 7 bases and J by 8 bases, with 14 bases between them. The CDR3 sequence is 12 residues long. The germline V gene has CDR1 MNHNS and CDR2 SASEGT. Here the CDR3 reads CASTDVVWGYTF. For the CDR3, the DNA is TGTGCCAGCACCGACGTCGTTTGGGGCTACACCTTC.

This clonotype was seen ten or more times. This sequence joins TRBV7-9 and TRBJ2-7; D unclear. Germline V gene lookup returns CDR1 SEHNR and CDR2 FQNEAQ (reference sequence). This CDR3 spans 14 amino acids. V was trimmed by 1 base and J by 0 bases, leaving 7 bases between them. CDR3 sequence reads: CASSLGGYSYEQYF. For the CDR3, the DNA is TGTGCCAGCAGCTTAGGGGGTTACTCCTACGAGCAGTACTTC.

This clonotype was observed at least ten times. The chain recombines TRBV11-3 with TRBJ2-1, with 12 nucleotides matching TRBD2. Germline CDR1 is SGHNT and CDR2 is YENEEA. With 3 bases clipped from V and 4 bases from J, the junction kept 4 bases outside the gene matches. The CDR3 runs 16 residues. Written as DNA, the CDR3 is TGTGCCAGCAGCTTGACTAGCGGGAGCATATACAATGAGCAGTTCTTC. Its protein product is CASSLTSGSIYNEQFF.

This clonotype has just a few counts. This chain uses TRBV7-9 with TRBJ1-5; tentative D call: TRBD1 (5 bases). Germline V gene data show CDR1 as SEHNR and CDR2 as FQNEAQ (reference sequence). Trimming pared 0 bases from V and 2 bases from J, leaving 11 bases between. This CDR3 spans 16 amino acids. The CDR3 nucleotides read TGTGCCAGCAGCTTAGCAGGGCAGGGTCGCAATCAGCCCCAGCATTTT. It is translated as CASSLAGQGRNQPQHF.

This clonotype was seen at least ten times. The gene calls are TRBV11-2 and TRBJ2-7, with unresolved D. CDR1 SGHAT and CDR2 FQNNGV come from the germline V gene. CDR3 length: 17 residues. Trimming pared 3 bases from V and 2 bases from J, leaving 20 bases between. CDR3 sequence reads: CASSFFHPYDGAYEQYF. Written as DNA, the CDR3 is TGTGCCAGCAGCTTCTTTCATCCCTACGACGGTGCCTACGAGCAGTACTTC.

The J gene is TRBJ1-1, the V gene TRBV18; D unclear. Per germline, CDR1 KGHSH and CDR2 LQKENI. The V end was cut by 6 bases, the J end by 5 bases, with 13 bases between. The CDR3 runs 13 residues. The CDR3 DNA reads TGTGCCAGCTCCCGAATTTTATGGACTGAAGCTTTCTTT. As protein: CASSRILWTEAFF.

The chain recombines TRBV7-2 with TRBJ2-7, with TRBD1 matching over 7 bases. This CDR3 is 14 amino acids long. The germline CDR1 and CDR2 sequences are SGHTA and FQGNSA. V shed 4 bases, J shed 3 bases, and the junction held 6 bases outside the gene matches. The CDR3 here is CTSSSYRGRYEQYF. DNA of the CDR3: TGTACCAGCAGCTCCTACAGGGGACGCTACGAGCAGTACTTC.